One sample yielded the 27 T cell receptor beta chains listed below, sequenced in a study of cytomegalovirus exposure and HLA in healthy donors. Primers for the PCR totalled 60 Vbeta and 13 Jbeta. Repertoires were generated with immunoSEQ multiplex PCR, while TCRdb's copy carries only in-frame clones and drops some. Here the sample spans 75,000 or so clones, around 64% being singletons. Sequenced: PBMCs. These receptor sequences come from a man aged 35-49 years in good health and CMV-seropositive.

The CDR3 DNA reads TGCGCCAGCAGCCAATCGGGACAGGGCGCTCAGCCCCAGCATTTT. This gives the protein CASSQSGQGAQPQHF. The chain recombines TRBV4-1 with TRBJ1-5, with TRBD1 matching 9 bases. CDR1 is MGHRA and CDR2 is YSYEKL in the germline V gene. Trimming cost V 2 bases and J 6 bases; bases outside gene matches: 5. The CDR3 totals 15 residues.

This clone has only a few counts. V is TRBV5-1 and J is TRBJ1-4; D is possibly TRBD1 (6 bases). Trimming removed 7 bases from V and 2 bases from J, with 9 bases in between. The CDR3 is made up of 13 amino acids. From germline, CDR1 is SGHRS and CDR2 YFSETQ. For the CDR3, the DNA is TGCGCCAGCTCAGGGGTTACTAATGAAAAACTGTTTTTT. This sequence encodes CASSGVTNEKLFF.

In DNA, the CDR3 is TGTGCCAGCAGCTTACGTGCGCAGGGGGCTGATGGCTACACCTTC. As protein: CASSLRAQGADGYTF. V is TRBV7-2 and J is TRBJ1-2; 8 bases map to TRBD1. With V trimmed by 2 bases and J by 6 bases, 8 bases remained unmatched. Germline V gene data show CDR1 as SGHTA and CDR2 as FQGNSA. This CDR3 contains 15 residues.

There are a few counts of this clone. V is TRBV27 and J is TRBJ1-4; D is ambiguous. Germline V gives CDR1 MNHEY, CDR2 SMNVEV (reference sequence). The CDR3 is 18 amino acids. V lost 5 bases and J lost 3, with 22 bases in between. The CDR3 loop reads CASSPSWGGREANEKLFF. CDR3 coding DNA: TGTGCCAGCAGTCCCTCCTGGGGAGGGAGGGAGGCTAATGAAAAACTGTTTTTT.

V and J are TRBV5-1 and TRBJ2-3, with 8 nucleotides matching TRBD2. This CDR3 has 15 amino acids. Germline V gene lookup returns CDR1 SGHRS and CDR2 YFSETQ. V lost 4 bases to trimming and J lost 2 bases; unmatched junction nucleotides: 6. The CDR3: CASSLLAGNTDTQYF. The CDR3 DNA reads TGCGCCAGCAGCCTCTTAGCGGGGAACACAGATACGCAGTATTTT. The entire variable domain, with the rest obtained from reference TRBV5-1 and TRBJ2-3, is as follows: KAGVTQTPRYLIKTRGQQVTLSCSPISGHRSVSWYQQTPGQGLQFLFEYFSETQRNKGNFPGRFSGRQFSNSRSEMNVSTLELGDSALYLCASSLLAGNTDTQYFGPGTRLTVL.

This clone was counted only a few times. The rearrangement links TRBV6-5 to TRBJ1-5; D is unresolved. The length of the CDR3 is 14 residues. CDR1 MNHEY and CDR2 SVGAGI come from the germline V gene. Trimming took off 0 bases at V and 12 bases at J, with 15 bases between the two ends. The CDR3 loop reads CASSYSIGGLYQHF. CDR3 nucleotide sequence: TGTGCCAGCAGTTACTCGATCGGCGGTCTATACCAGCATTTT.

This clone was detected a few times. V and J are TRBV30 and TRBJ2-7, with 10 bases matching TRBD2. V gave up 2 bases and J gave up 4 bases; unmatched junction bases: 5. CDR3 length: 14 amino acids. The V gene's germline CDR1 is GTSNPN and CDR2 SVGIG (reference sequence). This CDR3 is CAWSWSSGGYEQYF. In nucleotides, the CDR3 is TGTGCCTGGAGTTGGTCTAGCGGGGGTTACGAGCAGTACTTC.

This rearrangement joins TRBV5-6 to TRBJ2-4; 10 nucleotides line up with TRBD2. CDR3 size: 14 residues. Germline CDR1 is SGHDT and CDR2 is YYEEEE. The V gene end was trimmed by 0 bases and the J gene end by 6 bases; junction bases not matched to a gene: 0. DNA for the CDR3: TGTGCCAGCAGCTTGGCTAGCGGGGGAAACATTCAGTACTTC. It yields the protein CASSLASGGNIQYF. Drawing the rest from reference TRBV5-6 and TRBJ2-4, the complete variable domain is DAGVTQSPTHLIKTRGQQVTLRCSPKSGHDTVSWYQQALGQGPQFIFQYYEEEERQRGNFPDRFSGHQFPNYSSELNVNALLLGDSALYLCASSLASGGNIQYFGAGTRLSVL.

The chain couples TRBV30 to TRBJ1-2, with 8 nucleotides matching TRBD1. Germline lookup yields CDR1 GTSNPN and CDR2 SVGIG (reference sequence). V lost 0 bases to trimming and J lost 8 bases; unmatched junction nucleotides: 2. The CDR3 length is 12 residues. This CDR3 reads CAWSVAGGGYTF. The CDR3 DNA is TGTGCCTGGAGTGTAGCAGGGGGCGGCTACACCTTC. The variable domain in full, completed from reference TRBV30 and TRBJ1-2, reads SQTIHQWPATLVQPVGSPLSLECTVEGTSNPNLYWYRQAAGRGLQLLFYSVGIGQISSEVPQNLSASRPQDRQFILSSKKLLLSDSGFYLCAWSVAGGGYTFGSGTRLTVV.

The chain recombines TRBV10-3 with TRBJ2-2, with D possibly TRBD2 on 5 matching bases. Per germline, CDR1 ENHRY and CDR2 SYGVKD. V lost 3 bases and J 6 bases, leaving 8 bases between the germline ends. This CDR3 has 13 amino acids. CDR3 protein: CAISDAGAGELFF. The CDR3 coding sequence is TGTGCCATCAGTGACGCGGGTGCCGGGGAGCTGTTTTTT.

The CDR3 region has the DNA TGTGCCAGCAGTCCGGAGGGACGGAGAAATTCACCCCTCCACTTT. Residues: CASSPEGRRNSPLHF. The chain carries TRBV27 and TRBJ1-6; a weak D match, TRBD1 (5 bases). The germline CDR1 and CDR2 sequences are MNHEY and SMNVEV (reference sequence). CDR3 length: 15 amino acids. Trimming pared 5 bases from V and 7 bases from J, leaving 15 bases between.

The J gene is TRBJ2-2, the V gene TRBV30; 9 positions agree with TRBD1. In germline, CDR1 is GTSNPN, CDR2 SVGIG (reference sequence). The CDR3 spans 14 residues. Trimming at V came to 7 bases and at J to 5 bases, leaving 8 bases not matched to a gene. The CDR3 here is CASGQGQWTGELFF. DNA of the CDR3: TGTGCCTCGGGACAGGGCCAATGGACCGGGGAGCTGTTTTTT.

This clone was counted once. This chain links TRBV4-1 with TRBJ2-7; 9 bases fit TRBD1. With V trimmed by 0 bases and J by 5 bases, 8 bases remained unmatched. This CDR3 is 16 amino acids long. Germline assignment: CDR1 MGHRA and CDR2 YSYEKL. The CDR3 region is CASSQERGTGKNEQYF. CDR3 bases: TGCGCCAGCAGCCAAGAACGGGGGACAGGGAAAAACGAGCAGTACTTC.

The gene calls are TRBV6-5 and TRBJ1-6; D possibly corresponds to TRBD1 (5 bases). This CDR3 comprises 15 residues. Trimming left V 6 bases short and J 7 bases short, with 16 bases between. Germline values: CDR1 MNHEY, CDR2 SVGAGI. In DNA, the CDR3 is TGTGCCAGCAGGTCTCGGGGGGAACGGAATTCACCCCTCCACTTT. Residues: CASRSRGERNSPLHF.

The chain has TRBV7-8 and TRBJ2-7; 7 nucleotides align to TRBD1. Germline V gene data show CDR1 as SGHVS and CDR2 as FQNEAQ. This CDR3 is 13 amino acids long. V gave up 5 bases and J gave up 1 base; unmatched junction bases: 2. The CDR3 protein is CASSPGQSYEQYF. The CDR3 nucleotides read TGTGCCAGCAGCCCGGGACAGTCCTACGAGCAGTACTTC.

The V call is TRBV5-6, the J call TRBJ1-5, with TRBD1 matching over 7 bases. This CDR3 spans 15 amino acids. Germline lookup yields CDR1 SGHDT and CDR2 YYEEEE. The V segment lost 4 bases and the J segment 0 bases; nucleotides outside the gene matches: 4. Written as DNA, the CDR3 is TGTGCCAGCAGCGCAGGACAGGCTAGCAATCAGCCCCAGCATTTT. Translated, it gives CASSAGQASNQPQHF.

The rearrangement joins TRBV30 to TRBJ2-4; TRBD2 is a possible D gene (5 bases). Germline-derived CDR1 and CDR2 are GTSNPN and SVGIG (reference sequence). V was trimmed by 0 bases and J by 6 bases, leaving 9 bases between them. This CDR3 spans 13 amino acids. The CDR3 DNA reads TGTGCCTGGAGTGTGGGGAGTGGAAACATTCAGTACTTC. This codes for CAWSVGSGNIQYF.

This chain uses TRBV7-3 with TRBJ2-7; TRBD2 matches at 14 bases. With 5 bases clipped from V and 7 bases from J, the junction kept 4 bases outside the gene matches. Germline V gene sequence: CDR1 SGHTA, CDR2 FQGTGA. The length of the CDR3 is 14 residues. The CDR3 region is CASSIGTSGGEQYF. The CDR3 DNA follows: TGTGCCAGCAGCATAGGGACTAGCGGGGGAGAGCAGTACTTC.

The chain recombines TRBV5-1 with TRBJ2-5, with D unresolved. The DNA end lines up better with TRBJ2-7; the J call may be wrong. The CDR3 is made up of 13 amino acids. The germline gives CDR1 SGHRS, CDR2 YFSETQ. The CDR3 DNA follows: TGCGCCAGCAGCTTGGTCCCCGGGTACGAGCAGTACTTC. Protein sequence: CASSLVPGYEQYF.

The V and J genes are TRBV7-2 and TRBJ2-1; TRBD1 might be the D (6 bases). The length of the CDR3 is 12 residues. Germline CDR1 and CDR2: SGHTA and FQGNSA. V lost 5 bases to trimming and J lost 8 bases, with 10 bases between them. The CDR3 sequence: CASSETGYEQFF. DNA for the CDR3: TGTGCCAGCAGCGAAACAGGGTATGAGCAGTTCTTC.

The chain uses TRBV4-1 and TRBJ2-7; no clear D gene. The CDR3 is 13 amino acids. Trimming took off 1 base at V and 4 bases at J, with 8 bases between the two ends. Germline-derived CDR1 and CDR2 are MGHRA and YSYEKL. The chain's CDR3 is CASSQGASYEQYF. The CDR3 region has the DNA TGCGCCAGCAGCCAAGGGGCGAGTTACGAGCAGTACTTC.

This clone was detected a few times. The chain recombines TRBV2 with TRBJ1-1, with 7 nucleotides matching TRBD1. CDR3 length: 13 amino acids. The germline gives CDR1 SNHLY, CDR2 FYNNEI. The trim removed 6 bases at V and 4 bases at J, leaving 5 bases unmatched. For the CDR3, the DNA is TGTGCCAGCAGGGCAGGGGGTTTCACTGAAGCTTTCTTT. Protein product: CASRAGGFTEAFF.

CDR3 sequence: CASSPGLAGGQNEQFF. CDR3 nucleotide sequence: TGTGCCAGCTCACCAGGTCTAGCGGGGGGGCAGAATGAGCAGTTCTTC. The chain combines TRBV18 with TRBJ2-1; 12 bases fit TRBD2. The germline gives CDR1 KGHSH, CDR2 LQKENI. This CDR3 has 16 residues. V lost 2 bases and J lost 7; bases outside the gene matches: 6.

The chain links TRBV5-4 to TRBJ2-5, with D possibly TRBD2 on 7 matching bases. The CDR3 extends over 15 amino acids. Trimming took 7 bases from V and 3 from J, leaving 19 bases between them. Germline CDR1 and CDR2: SGHNT and YYREEE (reference sequence). Here the CDR3 DNA reads TGTGCCAGCCACAAGGGGGGGGTAGCCGAAGAGACCCAGTACTTC. Amino acids: CASHKGGVAEETQYF.

The chain has TRBV7-9 and TRBJ1-1, with D uncertain. The V and J ends lost 1 base and 8 bases respectively, with 8 bases between them. From germline, CDR1 is SEHNR and CDR2 FQNEAQ (reference sequence). CDR3 length: 12 residues. The CDR3 region is CASSLDRIEAFF. CDR3 DNA: TGTGCCAGCAGCTTAGACAGAATCGAAGCTTTCTTT.

This chain links TRBV27 with TRBJ1-2; TRBD1 matches at 11 bases. Per the germline V gene, CDR1 is MNHEY and CDR2 is SMNVEV (reference sequence). The CDR3 loop spans 14 amino acids. Trimming took 5 bases from V and 2 from J; bases not matched to a gene: 1. CDR3 in DNA: TGTGCCAGCAGTGGACAGGGGGCGAACTATGGCTACACCTTC. It translates to CASSGQGANYGYTF.

V gene TRBV2 combines with J gene TRBJ2-2; 8 bases line up with TRBD1. This CDR3 region has 16 residues. Trimming removed 4 bases from V and 8 bases from J; junction bases left unmatched: 12. From germline, CDR1 is SNHLY and CDR2 FYNNEI. The CDR3 reads CASSGGQGGKSGELFF. For the CDR3, the DNA is TGTGCCAGCAGTGGAGGACAGGGCGGGAAGTCGGGGGAGCTGTTTTTT.